The 30 T cell receptor beta chains given below trace back to one sample, sequenced in a study of beta chain features in type 1 diabetes. The authors reverse transcribed all of the isolated RNA, so sequencing captured expressed TCRB transcripts. Repertoires were generated with immunoSEQ multiplex PCR, while TCRdb's copy carries only in-frame clones and drops some. Among over 700,000 clones, roughly 16% were seen once, and the ten largest hold 0.023%. Source material: naive CD4+ T cells from blood. These receptors all stem from a woman aged 18-30 years in good health.

This clone was observed a handful of times. The chain has TRBV9 and TRBJ1-2, with D possibly matching TRBD1 (6 bases). V was pared by 3 bases and J by 7 bases, with 19 bases between. Germline V gene data show CDR1 as SGDLS and CDR2 as YYNGEE. The CDR3 totals 15 residues. CDR3 coding DNA: TGTGCCAGCAGCGCCGCCAACAGGGCTTTGGGTGGCTACACCTTC. Its protein product is CASSAANRALGGYTF.

The gene calls are TRBV7-6 and TRBJ2-5; D remains ambiguous. V was shortened by 5 bases and J by 5 bases, with 9 bases between the two germline ends. The CDR3 runs 12 residues. Per the germline V gene, CDR1 is SGHVS and CDR2 is FNYEAQ. The CDR3 DNA is TGTGCCAGCAGCCCTATCGCCGAGACCCAGTACTTC. Translation: CASSPIAETQYF.

This clone has more than one count but fewer than ten. The chain recombines TRBV10-3 with TRBJ1-4; TRBD1 aligns across 9 bases. The CDR3 sequence is 14 residues long. J gave up 6 bases and V 6 bases, and 5 bases lay outside the gene matches. Per germline, CDR1 ENHRY and CDR2 SYGVKD. Here the CDR3 DNA reads TGTGCCATCAGGGGGGACAGGGCGGATGAAAAACTGTTTTTT. Protein product: CAIRGDRADEKLFF.

This chain joins TRBV4-3 and TRBJ2-1; 9 positions agree with TRBD2. V lost 4 bases to trimming and J lost 3 bases; unmatched junction nucleotides: 7. From germline, CDR1 is LGHNA and CDR2 YSLEER. The CDR3 has 16 amino acids. The CDR3 nucleotides read TGCGCCAGCAGCCGAATAGCGGGAGCCTACTACAATGAGCAGTTCTTC. This encodes CASSRIAGAYYNEQFF.

There are a few counts of this clone. CDR3 sequence reads: CASSRVLAEGYNEQFF. Here the CDR3 DNA reads TGTGCCAGCAGCCGAGTACTAGCGGAGGGCTACAATGAGCAGTTCTTC. The rearrangement uses TRBV4-2 and TRBJ2-1, with 8 bases lining up with TRBD2. Germline trimming cut 4 bases from V and 3 bases from J; bases unmatched to any gene: 8. Germline CDR1 and CDR2: LGHNA and YNFKEQ. The CDR3 contains 16 residues.

The CDR3 nucleotides are TGTGCCACCAGCAGCCTCCCGGGGGACAGGTACAATGAGCAGTTCTTC. Translated: CATSSLPGDRYNEQFF. The J gene is TRBJ2-1, the V gene TRBV15; 8 bases match TRBD1. CDR3 length equals 16 residues. Germline CDR1 LNHNV, CDR2 YYDKDF (reference sequence). The junction had 8 bases not matched to a gene; V was cut back by 3 bases and J by 4 bases.

This clone was recorded a few times. J is TRBJ1-2 and V is TRBV6-6; D ambiguous. The germline V gene has CDR1 MNHNY and CDR2 SVGAGI (reference sequence). Trimming took off 2 bases at V and 2 bases at J, with 3 bases between the two ends. CDR3 length equals 12 residues. The CDR3 coding sequence is TGTGCCAGCAGTTACGGAAACTATGGCTACACCTTC. Its protein is CASSYGNYGYTF.

The V call is TRBV6-6, the J call TRBJ2-7; D not certain. The V end was cut by 5 bases, the J end by 2 bases, with 10 bases between. This CDR3 spans 13 amino acids. CDR1 is MNHNY, CDR2 SVGAGI, per germline (reference sequence). The CDR3 DNA reads as TGTGCCAGCAGTCTACAGATTACCTACGAGCAGTACTTC. This gives the protein CASSLQITYEQYF.

The chain is built from TRBV28 and TRBJ2-3; D gene unclear. The germline CDR1 and CDR2 sequences are MDHEN and SYDVKM. The CDR3 has 15 amino acids. Deletions cut 5 bases from V and 9 bases from J, with 21 bases between. CDR3 region: CASSPFSLALETQYF. The CDR3 DNA follows: TGTGCCAGCAGTCCGTTTAGTTTGGCCTTAGAGACGCAGTATTTT.

The chain couples TRBV6-6 to TRBJ2-7; D possibly corresponds to TRBD2 (6 bases). The CDR3 runs to 15 residues. CDR1 MNHNY and CDR2 SVGAGI come from the germline V gene (reference sequence). V was shortened by 8 bases and J by 2 bases, with 19 bases between the two germline ends. CDR3 sequence reads: CASRNEDPGAYEQYF. CDR3 nucleotides: TGTGCCAGCCGAAATGAGGACCCGGGGGCCTACGAGCAGTACTTC.

V and J are TRBV6-5 and TRBJ2-1; D unresolved. V was shortened by 2 bases and J by 0 bases, with 11 bases between the two germline ends. The CDR3 covers 16 residues. Looked up from germline, CDR1 is MNHEY and CDR2 is SVGAGI. CDR3 sequence: CASSYRTASSYNEQFF. CDR3 bases: TGTGCCAGCAGTTACAGGACGGCCAGCTCCTACAATGAGCAGTTCTTC.

This clone was observed a handful of times. This chain connects TRBV28 to TRBJ2-1; the D gene is possibly TRBD1 (6 bases). This CDR3 region has 16 residues. Germline-derived CDR1 and CDR2 are MDHEN and SYDVKM. V lost 10 bases and J 4 bases, leaving 23 bases between the germline ends. CDR3 sequence: CANSEGGKKGYNEQFF. The CDR3 bases are TGTGCCAATTCCGAAGGGGGTAAAAAGGGGTACAATGAGCAGTTCTTC.

This clone has a handful of counts. The chain uses TRBV7-3 and TRBJ2-4; D gene uncertain. The CDR3 consists of 13 residues. Germline V gives CDR1 SGHTA, CDR2 FQGTGA. V lost 6 bases, J lost 9 bases, and 15 bases lay in between. The CDR3 protein is CASSQAPIGIQYF. The CDR3, as DNA: TGTGCCAGCAGTCAGGCCCCAATCGGCATTCAGTACTTC.

J is TRBJ2-3 and V is TRBV5-1, with TRBD2 matching 12 bases. The trim removed 0 bases at V and 3 bases at J, leaving 5 bases unmatched. The germline V gene encodes CDR1 SGHRS and CDR2 YFSETQ. CDR3 size: 17 residues. The CDR3 sequence is CASSLVPSGRVTDTQYF. The CDR3 DNA is TGCGCCAGCAGCTTGGTTCCTAGCGGGAGGGTAACAGATACGCAGTATTTT.

This clone was recorded once. The CDR3 loop reads CASSSDRLNTEAFF. The DNA for the CDR3 is TGCGCCAGCAGTTCGGACAGGCTGAACACTGAAGCTTTCTTT. The chain uses TRBV5-1 and TRBJ1-1, with TRBD1 identical over 7 bases. The CDR3 has 14 amino acids. Trimming removed 5 bases from V and 0 bases from J; junction bases left unmatched: 4. Germline assignment: CDR1 SGHRS and CDR2 YFSETQ.

The J gene is TRBJ1-2, the V gene TRBV18; tentative D call: TRBD1 (5 bases). CDR1 and CDR2 (germline): KGHSH, LQKENI. This CDR3 region has 13 residues. V lost 5 bases and J 2 bases, leaving 9 bases between the germline ends. The CDR3 region is CASSYRTNYGYTF. CDR3 DNA: TGTGCCAGCTCATACAGGACGAACTATGGCTACACCTTC. The full variable domain, with the rest looked up from reference TRBV18 and TRBJ1-2, is NAGVMQNPRHLVRRRGQEARLRCSPMKGHSHVYWYRQLPEEGLKFMVYLQKENIIDESGMPKERFSAEFPKEGPSILRIQQVVRGDSAAYFCASSYRTNYGYTFGSGTRLTVV.

A few counts support this clone. This sequence joins TRBV14 and TRBJ2-7; D remains unclear. The CDR3 is 14 amino acids. V lost 2 bases, J lost 6 bases, and 14 bases lay in between. Germline CDR1 and CDR2: SGHDN and FVKESK. This CDR3 is CASSQFLGAPEQYF. The CDR3 DNA reads as TGTGCCAGCAGCCAATTCTTAGGTGCGCCCGAGCAGTACTTC.

The genes are TRBV5-6 and TRBJ1-2; 8 nucleotides line up with TRBD1. This CDR3 is built from 14 residues. Germline-derived CDR1 and CDR2 are SGHDT and YYEEEE. V trimming: 5 bases; J trimming: 8 bases; junction bases outside the gene matches: 11. DNA for the CDR3: TGTGCCAGCAGATCCGGACAGGGATTGAGGGGCTACACCTTC. It encodes CASRSGQGLRGYTF.

This clone was observed a handful of times. The rearrangement links TRBV10-3 to TRBJ2-1, with TRBD2 matching 14 bases. Germline assignment: CDR1 ENHRY and CDR2 SYGVKD. This CDR3 has 13 residues. Trimming at V came to 11 bases and at J to 8 bases, leaving 5 bases not matched to a gene. In DNA form, the CDR3 reads TGTGCCCACGGACTAGCGGGAGGAGATGAGCAGTTCTTC. Protein sequence: CAHGLAGGDEQFF.

Notes on this clone: Additional DNA sequences in this sample encode the identical CDR3. V and J are TRBV20-1 and TRBJ1-1, with no clear D. Trimming stripped 5 bases from V and 0 bases from J, with 4 bases between. The CDR3 covers 11 residues. Per germline, CDR1 DFQATT and CDR2 SNEGSKA (reference sequence). For the CDR3, the DNA is TGCAGTGCTCTTATGAACACTGAAGCTTTCTTT. Translation: CSALMNTEAFF.

In its sample, this clone was seen a few times. The chain recombines TRBV7-8 with TRBJ2-7; weak D call: TRBD1 (6 bases). The germline V gene has CDR1 SGHVS and CDR2 FQNEAQ. The CDR3 sequence is 14 residues long. V was pared by 9 bases and J by 5 bases, with 20 bases between. The chain's CDR3 is CASQRTRTGHEQYF. CDR3 DNA: TGTGCCAGTCAACGAACTCGTACAGGGCACGAGCAGTACTTC.

This clone was recorded a few times. The rearrangement joins TRBV19 to TRBJ2-1; TRBD1 aligns across 7 bases. Germline V gives CDR1 LNHDA, CDR2 SQIVND (reference sequence). V gave up 3 bases and J gave up 10 bases; unmatched junction bases: 15. CDR3 length: 16 amino acids. As DNA, the CDR3 is TGTGCCAGTAGTATGATCCTTAGGACAGGTTCGACGGAGCAGTTCTTC. It yields the protein CASSMILRTGSTEQFF. Supplemented by reference TRBV19 and TRBJ2-1, the full variable domain reads DGGITQSPKYLFRKEGQNVTLSCEQNLNHDAMYWYRQDPGQGLRLIYYSQIVNDFQKGDIAEGYSVSREKKESFPLTVTSAQKNPTAFYLCASSMILRTGSTEQFFGPGTRLTVL.

The chain is built from TRBV7-9 and TRBJ2-5; D perhaps matches TRBD2 (6 bases). Trimming removed 1 base at V and 4 bases at J, with 7 bases between. Germline V gene lookup returns CDR1 SEHNR and CDR2 FQNEAQ (reference sequence). The CDR3 sequence is 13 residues long. CDR3 protein: CASSLGAGETQYF. CDR3 in DNA: TGTGCCAGCAGCTTAGGAGCGGGAGAGACCCAGTACTTC.

This clone was observed a handful of times. This sequence joins TRBV7-2 and TRBJ2-5, with D perhaps TRBD1 or TRBD2 (5 bases each). Germline CDR1 SGHTA, CDR2 FQGNSA. V lost 1 base and J lost 5, with 17 bases in between. This CDR3 has 16 residues. This chain's CDR3 is CASSLVGGQGPETQYF. The DNA of the CDR3 is TGTGCCAGCAGCTTAGTTGGCGGGCAGGGTCCGGAGACCCAGTACTTC. Using reference TRBV7-2 and TRBJ2-5 for the parts outside the CDR3, the full variable domain is GAGVSQSPSNKVTEKGKDVELRCDPISGHTALYWYRQSLGQGLEFLIYFQGNSAPDKSGLPSDRFSAERTGGSVSTLTIQRTQQEDSAVYLCASSLVGGQGPETQYFGPGTRLLVL.

The V call is TRBV19, the J call TRBJ2-2; TRBD2 matches at 14 bases. The trim removed 6 bases at V and 7 bases at J, leaving 16 bases unmatched. Germline-derived CDR1 and CDR2 are LNHDA and SQIVND (reference sequence). The CDR3 is 19 amino acids. This CDR3 reads CASSNRLAGGRIGNGELFF. Written as DNA, the CDR3 is TGTGCCAGTAGCAACCGACTAGCGGGAGGGCGAATTGGGAACGGGGAGCTGTTTTTT.

This chain connects TRBV7-9 to TRBJ2-1; D is possibly TRBD2 (6 bases). Germline CDR1 reads SEHNR; CDR2 reads FQNEAQ (reference sequence). The CDR3 is 15 amino acids. V dropped 4 bases and J dropped 5 bases, with 15 bases sitting between them. CDR3 protein: CASSYQGLRNNEQFF. As DNA, the CDR3 is TGTGCCAGCAGCTACCAGGGACTGAGGAACAATGAGCAGTTCTTC.

This clone was counted a few times. The sample contains more than one DNA sequence encoding this CDR3. The chain links TRBV7-2 to TRBJ2-5; TRBD1 aligns across 8 bases. V trimming: 3 bases; J trimming: 4 bases; junction bases outside the gene matches: 1. There are 13 residues in the CDR3. The germline CDR1 and CDR2 sequences are SGHTA and FQGNSA. The CDR3 is CASSLDRAETQYF. Written as DNA, the CDR3 is TGTGCCAGCAGCTTGGACAGGGCAGAGACCCAGTACTTC.

The rearrangement uses TRBV7-9 and TRBJ2-2, with D maybe TRBD2 (6 bases). This CDR3 region has 15 residues. The germline gives CDR1 SEHNR, CDR2 FQNEAQ (reference sequence). V shed 6 bases and J shed 7 bases, with 18 bases lying between them. The DNA for the CDR3 is TGTGCCAGCAGACCGGTTTCCGGGAGCCACGGGGAGCTGTTTTTT. This sequence encodes CASRPVSGSHGELFF.

This clone has just a few counts. The V gene is TRBV4-2, the J gene TRBJ2-3; 8 bases are a match to TRBD1. The V and J ends lost 2 bases and 4 bases, in that order; junction bases with no gene match: 8. Germline V CDR1 and CDR2: LGHNA, YNFKEQ. The CDR3 length is 16 residues. CDR3 in amino acids: CASSQRASGGADTQYF. The CDR3 nucleotides read TGTGCCAGCAGCCAAAGAGCCTCAGGGGGCGCAGATACGCAGTATTTT.

The V gene is TRBV28, the J gene TRBJ1-5; D is undetermined. This CDR3 is 12 amino acids long. Trimming stripped 5 bases from V and 8 bases from J, with 10 bases between. Germline CDR1 and CDR2: MDHEN and SYDVKM. CDR3: CASSEFGEPQHF. For the CDR3, the DNA is TGTGCCAGCAGTGAATTCGGGGAGCCCCAGCATTTT.